This TCR beta chain was found in a study of blood T cell repertoires in COVID-19. Participants spanned ages about 18 to 89 years and resided in roughly 22 US areas. Clinical history as reported by participants underpinned cohort assignment. Produced via immunoSEQ multiplex PCR; TCRdb's table is partial and in-frame only. The data contain approximately 490,000 clones, roughly nine tenths of them singletons. This clone was detected only once. The CDR3 sequence is 16 residues long. V was shortened by 0 bases and J by 1 base, with 13 bases between the two germline ends. The germline V gene encodes CDR1 SGHRS and CDR2 YFSETQ.

The receptor was isolated from a woman aged 18 to 35 who had recovered from COVID-19. V is TRBV5-1 and J is TRBJ2-5, with TRBD2 as a possible D gene (5 bases). What was sequenced was PBMCs or T cells enriched from blood (not recorded which). The CDR3 protein is CASSLAEADPQETQYF. The CDR3 DNA reads as TGCGCCAGCAGCTTGGCTGAAGCGGATCCCCAAGAGACCCAGTACTTC.